The rows below give T cell receptor beta chains drawn from one sample of a study of blood T cells in healthy people across ages. TCRdb reprocessed the 5' RACE reads with MiXCR, giving one entry per CDR3 protein. The sample has 800,000 or so distinct CDR3 sequences, 20% to 25% seen once; the top ten hold 3% to 4%. This sample was shared with a second study, whose subject was T cells of mothers and their children.

Sequencing used blood. Receptor source: a boy younger than 18 in good health. The CDR3 runs from the conserved cysteine through the conserved F or W. A D gene is named only where the DNA matches it firmly. Rows give clone size only sometimes, using once, few, many, or a class for an expanded clone.

clone_size: -; v_call: TRBV28; d_call: TRBD1; j_call: TRBJ1-1; cdr3_aa: CASSRYRGLNTEAFF; cdr3_nt: TGTGCCAGCAGCCGTTACAGGGGTCTGAACACTGAAGCTTTCTTT
clone_size: few; v_call: TRBV29-1; d_call: TRBD1; j_call: TRBJ1-2; cdr3_aa: CSATQGLNYGYTF; cdr3_nt: TGCAGCGCGACACAGGGGTTGAACTATGGCTACACCTTC
clone_size: -; v_call: TRBV6-5; d_call: -; j_call: TRBJ2-3; cdr3_aa: CASSYAADRNTDTQYF; cdr3_nt: TGTGCCAGCAGTTACGCGGCGGACAGAAACACAGATACGCAGTATTTT
clone_size: -; v_call: TRBV5-1; d_call: -; j_call: TRBJ2-5; cdr3_aa: CASSLGPPGTQYF; cdr3_nt: TGCGCCAGCAGCTTGGGACCACCCGGGACCCAGTACTTC
clone_size: -; v_call: TRBV13; d_call: -; j_call: TRBJ1-1; cdr3_aa: CASSFRSGVGTEAFF; cdr3_nt: TGTGCCAGCAGCTTTCGCTCGGGGGTAGGGACTGAAGCTTTCTTT
clone_size: few; v_call: TRBV27; d_call: -; j_call: TRBJ2-7; cdr3_aa: CASSPRLGYEQYF; cdr3_nt: TGTGCCAGCAGTCCCCGGTTAGGCTACGAGCAGTACTTC
clone_size: -; v_call: TRBV6-5; d_call: -; j_call: TRBJ1-1; cdr3_aa: CASSYSSWTTEAFF; cdr3_nt: TGTGCCAGCAGTTACTCTTCCTGGACCACTGAAGCTTTCTTT
clone_size: -; v_call: TRBV24-1; d_call: -; j_call: TRBJ2-3; cdr3_aa: CATSDSPLDTQYF; cdr3_nt: TGTGCCACCAGTGATTCCCCATTAGATACGCAGTATTTT
clone_size: few; v_call: TRBV5-1; d_call: -; j_call: TRBJ2-7; cdr3_aa: CASSLESGFYEQYF; cdr3_nt: TGCGCCAGCAGCTTGGAGAGTGGGTTCTACGAGCAGTACTTC
clone_size: -; v_call: TRBV28; d_call: TRBD1; j_call: TRBJ2-6; cdr3_aa: CASSLAGTGPFRSGANVLTF; cdr3_nt: TGTGCCAGCAGTTTGGCCGGGACAGGGCCTTTTCGCTCTGGGGCCAACGTCCTGACTTTC
clone_size: -; v_call: TRBV11-2; d_call: -; j_call: TRBJ2-7; cdr3_aa: CASSSEQDYTYEQYF; cdr3_nt: TGTGCCAGCAGCTCAGAACAGGACTACACCTACGAGCAGTACTTC
clone_size: few; v_call: TRBV25-1; d_call: -; j_call: TRBJ1-2; cdr3_aa: CASSDPGTFNYGYTF; cdr3_nt: TGTGCCAGCAGTGACCCCGGGACATTCAACTATGGCTACACCTTC
clone_size: few; v_call: TRBV14; d_call: TRBD2; j_call: TRBJ2-7; cdr3_aa: CASRVSGTRSYEQYF; cdr3_nt: TGTGCCAGCAGAGTTAGCGGGACTCGCTCCTACGAGCAGTACTTC
clone_size: -; v_call: TRBV6-1; d_call: TRBD2; j_call: TRBJ2-5; cdr3_aa: CASSAGLAPYF; cdr3_nt: TGTGCCAGCAGTGCCGGACTAGCACCGTACTTC
clone_size: few; v_call: TRBV4-3; d_call: -; j_call: TRBJ2-1; cdr3_aa: CASSQDQGAGGYEQFF; cdr3_nt: TGCGCCAGCAGCCAAGATCAAGGGGCCGGGGGTTATGAGCAGTTCTTC
clone_size: -; v_call: TRBV3-1; d_call: -; j_call: TRBJ1-4; cdr3_aa: CASSPVRGGGNEKLFF; cdr3_nt: TGTGCCAGCAGCCCCGTCAGGGGAGGTGGTAATGAAAAACTGTTTTTT
clone_size: -; v_call: TRBV12-3/TRBV12-4; d_call: -; j_call: TRBJ1-2; cdr3_aa: CASSLSGTNYGYTF; cdr3_nt: TGTGCCAGCAGTTTGAGTGGGACGAACTATGGCTACACCTTC
clone_size: -; v_call: TRBV20-1; d_call: TRBD2; j_call: TRBJ2-7; cdr3_aa: CSARDIAGPGYEQYF; cdr3_nt: TGCAGTGCTAGAGATATAGCGGGACCAGGCTACGAGCAGTACTTC
clone_size: few; v_call: TRBV12-3/TRBV12-4; d_call: -; j_call: TRBJ2-5; cdr3_aa: CASSLRDTQETQYF; cdr3_nt: TGTGCCAGCAGTCTCCGGGACACACAAGAGACCCAGTACTTC
clone_size: few; v_call: TRBV7-2; d_call: -; j_call: TRBJ1-1; cdr3_aa: CASSLATYTVF; cdr3_nt: TGTGCCAGCAGCTTAGCAACCTACACGGTCTTT
clone_size: -; v_call: TRBV7-8; d_call: TRBD1; j_call: TRBJ1-1; cdr3_aa: CASSPGTGDITNTEAFF; cdr3_nt: TGTGCCAGCAGCCCCGGGACAGGTGATATTACGAACACTGAAGCTTTCTTT
clone_size: few; v_call: TRBV29-1; d_call: -; j_call: TRBJ2-1; cdr3_aa: CSVDGLPNSYNEQFF; cdr3_nt: TGCAGCGTTGATGGGCTACCTAACTCCTACAATGAGCAGTTCTTC
clone_size: few; v_call: TRBV20-1; d_call: -; j_call: TRBJ2-1; cdr3_aa: CSARETLFF; cdr3_nt: TGCAGTGCTAGGGAGACCCTGTTCTTC
clone_size: -; v_call: TRBV21-1; d_call: -; j_call: TRBJ2-3; cdr3_aa: CASSKGRWRRGADTQYF; cdr3_nt: TGTGCCAGCAGCAAAGGACGGTGGAGAAGGGGAGCAGATACGCAGTATTTT
clone_size: few; v_call: TRBV28; d_call: TRBD1; j_call: TRBJ2-4; cdr3_aa: CASRQTGSRKNIQYF; cdr3_nt: TGTGCCAGCAGGCAGACAGGGAGTCGCAAAAACATTCAGTACTTC
clone_size: -; v_call: TRBV20-1; d_call: TRBD1; j_call: TRBJ2-3; cdr3_aa: CSAADWDSLLTDTQYF; cdr3_nt: TGCAGTGCCGCAGACTGGGACAGCCTACTCACAGATACGCAGTATTTT
clone_size: few; v_call: TRBV20-1; d_call: -; j_call: TRBJ1-4; cdr3_aa: CSASDVGGYSDEKLFF; cdr3_nt: TGCAGTGCTAGCGATGTGGGGGGGTATAGTGATGAAAAACTGTTTTTT
clone_size: -; v_call: TRBV29-1; d_call: -; j_call: TRBJ2-7; cdr3_aa: CSGGDGGSYEQYF; cdr3_nt: TGCAGCGGGGGAGACGGGGGTAGCTACGAGCAGTACTTC
clone_size: few; v_call: TRBV24-1; d_call: TRBD1; j_call: TRBJ2-1; cdr3_aa: CATSDSGTVDEQFF; cdr3_nt: TGTGCCACCAGTGACTCCGGGACAGTCGATGAGCAGTTCTTC
clone_size: -; v_call: TRBV7-9; d_call: TRBD2; j_call: TRBJ2-1; cdr3_aa: CASSPWTSGDSNEQFF; cdr3_nt: TGTGCCAGCAGCCCGTGGACTAGCGGGGACTCCAATGAGCAGTTCTTC
clone_size: -; v_call: TRBV2; d_call: TRBD2; j_call: TRBJ2-2; cdr3_aa: CASSEAIQAGDTGELFF; cdr3_nt: TGTGCCAGCAGTGAAGCGATCCAAGCGGGAGACACCGGGGAGCTGTTTTTT
clone_size: few; v_call: TRBV2; d_call: TRBD2; j_call: TRBJ2-5; cdr3_aa: CASRDGLGETQYF; cdr3_nt: TGTGCCAGCAGGGATGGACTAGGGGAGACCCAGTACTTC
clone_size: few; v_call: TRBV29-1; d_call: -; j_call: TRBJ2-5; cdr3_aa: CSVGHPVQETQYF; cdr3_nt: TGCAGCGTTGGGCACCCCGTCCAAGAGACCCAGTACTTC
clone_size: -; v_call: TRBV29-1; d_call: -; j_call: TRBJ2-3; cdr3_aa: CSVSPAGGGTDTQYF; cdr3_nt: TGCAGCGTTAGCCCCGCAGGTGGGGGCACAGATACGCAGTATTTT
clone_size: many; v_call: TRBV4-1; d_call: -; j_call: TRBJ1-1; cdr3_aa: CASSQDFRSRTEAFF; cdr3_nt: TGCGCCAGCAGCCAAGATTTTAGAAGCAGGACTGAAGCTTTCTTT
clone_size: few; v_call: TRBV28; d_call: -; j_call: TRBJ2-6; cdr3_aa: CASSLPGGANVLTF; cdr3_nt: TGTGCCAGCAGTCTCCCGGGGGGGGCCAACGTCCTGACTTTC
clone_size: many; v_call: TRBV7-2; d_call: -; j_call: TRBJ2-7; cdr3_aa: CASSLFSTPGSYEQYF; cdr3_nt: TGTGCCAGCAGCTTATTTTCCACCCCGGGGAGCTACGAGCAGTACTTC
clone_size: -; v_call: TRBV5-1; d_call: -; j_call: TRBJ2-1; cdr3_aa: CASSLAGANYNEQFF; cdr3_nt: TGCGCCAGCAGCTTGGCCGGTGCAAACTACAATGAGCAGTTCTTC
clone_size: -; v_call: TRBV7-8; d_call: -; j_call: TRBJ1-4; cdr3_aa: CASSSSGGATNEKLFF; cdr3_nt: TGTGCCAGCAGCTCTTCTGGCGGCGCAACTAATGAAAAACTGTTTTTT
clone_size: -; v_call: TRBV14; d_call: -; j_call: TRBJ2-2; cdr3_aa: CASSQESATSTGELFF; cdr3_nt: TGTGCCAGCAGCCAAGAGTCGGCTACTTCCACCGGGGAGCTGTTTTTT
clone_size: few; v_call: TRBV28; d_call: -; j_call: TRBJ1-5; cdr3_aa: CASSFLPGTGDQPQHF; cdr3_nt: TGTGCCAGCAGTTTTCTGCCAGGGACGGGCGATCAGCCCCAGCATTTT
clone_size: few; v_call: TRBV7-9; d_call: -; j_call: TRBJ2-7; cdr3_aa: CASSFGQEAYEQYF; cdr3_nt: TGTGCCAGCAGCTTCGGGCAGGAGGCCTACGAGCAGTACTTC
clone_size: few; v_call: TRBV20-1; d_call: TRBD2; j_call: TRBJ2-7; cdr3_aa: CSARPAGGTRNEQYF; cdr3_nt: TGCAGTGCTAGACCAGCGGGAGGGACACGTAACGAGCAGTACTTC
clone_size: few; v_call: TRBV24-1; d_call: -; j_call: TRBJ2-5; cdr3_aa: CATSDFKGVGETQYF; cdr3_nt: TGTGCCACCAGTGATTTTAAGGGGGTCGGAGAGACCCAGTACTTC
clone_size: few; v_call: TRBV7-9; d_call: -; j_call: TRBJ2-1; cdr3_aa: CASSLLLLGSYNEQFF; cdr3_nt: TGTGCCAGCAGCTTATTACTACTAGGATCCTACAATGAGCAGTTCTTC
clone_size: -; v_call: TRBV6-5; d_call: TRBD1; j_call: TRBJ1-6; cdr3_aa: CASSYGTGNSPLHF; cdr3_nt: TGTGCCAGTAGTTACGGGACAGGGAATTCACCCCTCCACTTT
clone_size: -; v_call: TRBV9; d_call: TRBD1; j_call: TRBJ2-7; cdr3_aa: CASSKGQETYEQYF; cdr3_nt: TGTGCCAGCAGCAAGGGACAGGAAACCTACGAGCAGTACTTC
clone_size: -; v_call: TRBV12-3/TRBV12-4; d_call: -; j_call: TRBJ1-6; cdr3_aa: CASASGLEPYNSPLHF; cdr3_nt: TGTGCCAGCGCCTCGGGACTCGAGCCCTATAATTCACCCCTCCACTTT
clone_size: few; v_call: TRBV29-1; d_call: -; j_call: TRBJ1-4; cdr3_aa: CSVKLEPGLNEKLFF; cdr3_nt: TGCAGCGTTAAACTGGAGCCGGGACTGAATGAAAAACTGTTTTTT
clone_size: few; v_call: TRBV5-4; d_call: -; j_call: TRBJ2-1; cdr3_aa: CASSLGLNGNEQFF; cdr3_nt: TGTGCCAGCAGCTTAGGGCTCAATGGGAATGAGCAGTTCTTC
clone_size: many; v_call: TRBV9; d_call: -; j_call: TRBJ2-4; cdr3_aa: CASSAGGMGAKNIQYF; cdr3_nt: TGTGCCAGCAGCGCCGGGGGTATGGGAGCCAAAAACATTCAGTACTTC
clone_size: few; v_call: TRBV10-3; d_call: -; j_call: TRBJ2-3; cdr3_aa: CAISEDTDTQYF; cdr3_nt: TGTGCCATCAGTGAAGACACAGATACGCAGTATTTT
clone_size: -; v_call: TRBV3-1; d_call: -; j_call: TRBJ1-5; cdr3_aa: CASSLSHRNQPQHF; cdr3_nt: TGTGCCAGCAGCCTCTCCCACAGAAATCAGCCCCAGCATTTT